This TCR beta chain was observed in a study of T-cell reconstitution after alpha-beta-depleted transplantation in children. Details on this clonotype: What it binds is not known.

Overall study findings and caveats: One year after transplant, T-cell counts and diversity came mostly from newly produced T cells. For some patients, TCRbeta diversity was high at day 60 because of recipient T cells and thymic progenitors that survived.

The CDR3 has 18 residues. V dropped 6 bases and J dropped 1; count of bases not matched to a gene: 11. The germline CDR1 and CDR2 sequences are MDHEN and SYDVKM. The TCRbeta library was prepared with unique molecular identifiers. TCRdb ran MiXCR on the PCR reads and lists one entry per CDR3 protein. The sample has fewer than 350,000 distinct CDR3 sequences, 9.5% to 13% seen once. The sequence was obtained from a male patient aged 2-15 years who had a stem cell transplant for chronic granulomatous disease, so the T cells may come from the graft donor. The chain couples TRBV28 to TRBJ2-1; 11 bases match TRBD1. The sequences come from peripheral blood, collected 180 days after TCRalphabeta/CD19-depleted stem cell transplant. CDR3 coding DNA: TGTGCCAGCAGGAAAAGGACAGGGGGCACGATTTCCTACAATGAGCAGTTCTTC. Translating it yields CASRKRTGGTISYNEQFF.